This T cell receptor beta chain is drawn from a study of shared clonotypes between healthy human individuals. Study results and limitations: Estimated richness was generally greater in naive than memory subsets. Relative to clonotypes present in all four donors, those not shared had lower generation probabilities.

All participating donors were Caucasian adults from Nashville, Tennessee. The CDR3 spans 15 residues. V dropped 5 bases and J dropped 5 bases, with 17 bases sitting between them. Germline CDR1 is LNHDA and CDR2 is SQIVND (reference sequence). Under the authors' procedure: ImmunoSEQ sequences covered only the junction and lacked quality scores; filtering therefore differed. Here immunoSEQ multiplex PCR was the method, and the copy in TCRdb shows in-frame clones only, minus some. V, J and clone size reflect that table, while D and trimming were determined from the DNA. Here the sample spans approximately 350,000 clones, over 65% being singletons. For this clone: Antigen: not known.

Sequencing input: memory CD4+ T cells sorted from blood. Subset: CD45RA-negative fraction. The source of this sequence is a man aged 25-45 years in good health. The gene calls are TRBV19 and TRBJ2-3; TRBD1 might be the D (6 bases). CDR3 sequence (DNA): TGTGCCAGTAGTTCAAGGGGGAGTAGGATAGATACGCAGTATTTT. Encoded protein: CASSSRGSRIDTQYF.